The present entry profiles one T cell receptor (beta chain) with its context. This receptor's antigen is unknown. Per-base qualities were not stored, and no clone one base away is much larger. The source of the sample is a study of blood T cell repertoires in COVID-19 (dated by TCRdb to the early 2020s). About the investigation overall: Collaborator samples came from the United States, Italy and Spain and covered acute and convalescent phases of COVID-19. The material from the prospective study consisted of cDNA or gDNA derived from T cells, B-cell-depleted T cells, or PBMCs. Subjects who had been exposed to COVID-19, were actively infected with it, or had recovered from it provided the deeply sampled blood TCRbeta repertoires that made up the dataset. The repertoires were released in a freely available public database meant as a resource for research on the immune response to SARS-CoV-2. Samples were obtained from the ongoing ImmuneRACE study (first 160 participants) and from 1,200 or so subjects provided by 6 global collaborators. A de-identified subject ID, COVID-19 status, age in years and sex were almost always included in the sample metadata. HLA class I and class II types, where available, came from metadata supplied by the sample provider rather than from assay-based typing.

Paper-wide results and their limitations: How much clinical and demographic metadata was included differed by source and by participant, and the metadata was provided uncurated.

After removal of 5 bases from V and 1 base from J, the junction retains 12 bases not matched to a gene. The germline V gene (reference sequence) specifies MNHEY as CDR1 and SMNVEV as CDR2. From its cysteine to its phenylalanine, the CDR3 spans 17 amino acids. Only the CDR3 DNA stays, 51 bases, in frame from base 1. TCRbeta CDR3 regions were amplified from genomic DNA by means of the immunoSEQ Assay, a bias-controlled multiplex PCR. On the study's bioinformatics: Nucleated cell counts per sample were estimated from amplification of reference gene primers within the assay. To quantify the absolute abundance of each unique TCRbeta CDR3 rearrangement, sequence reads were collapsed and filtered. For each sample, productive Simpson clonality was calculated as the square root of Simpson's diversity index over productive rearrangements. Held by TCRdb, this immuneACCESS table contains in-frame sequences only and omits some clones. Under half of the omission traces to an unresolved V gene where checked; the cause of the rest is unknown. V and J calls and clone size are copied from that table; D and trimming were computed from the DNA. The sample has about 240,000 clones on record, roughly 82% of them singletons. In total, the top ten clones hold roughly an eighth of the sample.

Each collaborating institution followed its own protocols to collect whole blood in K2EDTA tubes. Collaborator samples were shipped for TCRbeta analysis as frozen whole blood, isolated PBMCs, or DNA extracted from either sample type. The sequence was obtained from an elderly man with acute or convalescent COVID-19. In this chain, TRBV27 is recombined with TRBJ1-2; the junction holds 8 bases that match TRBD1. The sample was peripheral blood. The CDR3 region has the sequence CASSPGQGIVYNYGYTF. The DNA sequence is TGTGCCAGCAGTCCCGGACAGGGCATTGTCTATAACTATGGCTACACCTTC.